This passage covers 20 T cell receptor beta chains from one sample sequenced in a study of persistence of HIV-infected CD4 T cells. The libraries were made with immunoSEQ version 4 in survey mode. The method was immunoSEQ multiplex PCR; TCRdb's version includes in-frame clones alone and lacks a portion of them. The sample gives around 39,000 clones, 82% of which show up once; 0.9% to 1% is in the top ten. Overlapping HIV-1 Gag 15-mer peptides at around 0.91 ug per peptide per mL were used. Memory cells lacking CD40L and CD69 with high CD45RO were sorted. Their cognate antigens are unknown. The sample was cultured CD4+ T cells from PBMCs, taken from a patient who received antiretroviral therapy. All receptors come from an adult with HIV. The donor label of this sample is uncertain.

The chain joins TRBV19 to TRBJ2-2, with TRBD1 identical over 9 bases. The J segment lost 4 bases and the V segment lost 3 bases, leaving 9 bases of the junction unmatched. CDR3 length equals 17 residues. CDR1 and CDR2 (germline): LNHDA, SQIVND (reference sequence). The DNA for the CDR3 is TGTGCCAGTAGTATGGCGACAGGGGGGTTTTTCACCGGGGAGCTGTTTTTT. This translates into CASSMATGGFFTGELFF.

This chain joins TRBV2 and TRBJ2-2; D may be TRBD1 (6 bases). Germline V gives CDR1 SNHLY, CDR2 FYNNEI. The CDR3 sequence is 13 residues long. The germline V and J ends were trimmed by 7 bases and 6 bases, with 12 bases remaining between them. The chain's CDR3 is CASTVRGSGELFF. The CDR3 nucleotides read TGTGCCAGCACCGTCAGGGGTTCCGGGGAGCTGTTTTTT.

This chain uses TRBV25-1 with TRBJ1-3; D perhaps matches TRBD1 (5 bases). From germline, CDR1 is MGHDK and CDR2 SYGVNS. Deletions cut 7 bases from V and 5 bases from J, with 15 bases between. The CDR3 covers 14 residues. The CDR3 is CASTGPNQRNTIYF. The CDR3 DNA is TGTGCCAGCACGGGGCCTAACCAGAGAAACACCATATATTTT.

The rearrangement links TRBV7-9 to TRBJ1-1; 9 bases map to TRBD1. The junction had 12 bases not matched to a gene; V was cut back by 5 bases and J by 5 bases. This CDR3 is 16 amino acids long. Germline-derived CDR1 and CDR2 are SEHNR and FQNEAQ (reference sequence). The CDR3 DNA sequence: TGTGCCAGCAGCACCTACAAAGGACAGGGGTTAACTGAAGCTTTCTTT. Its translation: CASSTYKGQGLTEAFF.

This chain joins TRBV24-1 and TRBJ1-2; perhaps TRBD1 as D (6 bases). Germline V CDR1 and CDR2: KGHDR, SFDVKD. The V and J ends lost 5 bases and 5 bases respectively, with 11 bases between them. This CDR3 is 13 amino acids long. In DNA, the CDR3 is TGTGCCACCAGTGCCGGGACACGGTATGGCTACACCTTC. It translates to CATSAGTRYGYTF.

V gene TRBV21-1 combines with J gene TRBJ1-2. TRBV21-1 is shown as a pseudogene. The CDR3 sequence is 13 residues long. CDR3 nucleotides: TGTGCCAGCAGCAAAGGACCGTCCCGGGGCTACACCTTC. It translates to CASSKGPSRGYTF.

The chain uses TRBV9 and TRBJ1-5, with 8 bases matching TRBD1. There are 14 residues in the CDR3. The V gene's germline CDR1 is SGDLS and CDR2 YYNGEE. The ends lost 3 bases at V and 5 bases at J; junction bases unmatched: 4. CDR3: CASSAGGLDQPQHF. The CDR3 DNA sequence: TGTGCCAGCAGCGCAGGGGGCCTGGATCAGCCCCAGCATTTT.

The V gene is TRBV5-4, the J gene TRBJ2-2; weak D call: TRBD2 (6 bases). CDR3 length equals 13 residues. Per the germline V gene, CDR1 is SGHNT and CDR2 is YYREEE (reference sequence). V lost 3 bases and J lost 4, with 7 bases in between. The CDR3 DNA reads as TGTGCCAGCAGCTCGCGGGGCACCGGGGAGCTGTTTTTT. This translates into CASSSRGTGELFF.

J is TRBJ1-1 and V is TRBV27; D might be TRBD1 (5 bases). The CDR3 runs 16 residues. In germline, CDR1 is MNHEY, CDR2 SMNVEV (reference sequence). Trimming took off 8 bases at V and 4 bases at J, with 23 bases between the two ends. CDR3 amino acids: CASRSPGQGIITEAFF. CDR3 nucleotide sequence: TGTGCCAGCCGATCCCCGGGGCAGGGAATAATCACTGAAGCTTTCTTT.

The chain joins TRBV2 to TRBJ1-1, with unresolved D. Germline V gene lookup returns CDR1 SNHLY and CDR2 FYNNEI. Trimming shortened V by 1 base and J by 9 bases, and 12 bases separated the two germline ends. This CDR3 region has 13 residues. Here the CDR3 reads CASSEVAQMKAFF. CDR3 nucleotide sequence: TGTGCCAGCAGTGAAGTAGCACAAATGAAAGCTTTCTTT.

This chain joins TRBV19 and TRBJ1-5, with TRBD1 identical over 7 bases. CDR1 and CDR2 (germline): LNHDA, SQIVND (reference sequence). V was clipped by 9 bases and J by 0 bases; unmatched bases: 8. The CDR3 runs to 15 residues. CDR3 DNA sequence: TGTGCCAGCCTTACAGGGGACTCTAGCAATCAGCCCCAGCATTTT. Residues: CASLTGDSSNQPQHF.

The chain recombines TRBV5-1 with TRBJ1-1; D perhaps matches TRBD1 (6 bases). Deletions cut 4 bases from V and 5 bases from J, with 18 bases between. Germline V gene data show CDR1 as SGHRS and CDR2 as YFSETQ. The CDR3 loop spans 15 amino acids. The CDR3 reads CASSPLQGTGTEAFF. CDR3 DNA: TGCGCCAGCAGCCCACTACAGGGAACAGGTACTGAAGCTTTCTTT.

This chain connects TRBV12-3 or TRBV12-4 to TRBJ1-4; TRBD1 agrees at 7 bases. The CDR3 extends over 11 amino acids. The trim removed 6 bases at V and 11 bases at J, leaving 3 bases unmatched. CDR3 region: CASSPDRKLFF. The CDR3 DNA reads TGTGCCAGCAGCCCGGACAGGAAACTGTTTTTT.

The CDR3 here is CASSSMSQTEAFF. CDR3 nucleotide sequence: TGTGCCAGCAGCTCTATGAGTCAAACTGAAGCTTTCTTT. The chain recombines TRBV5-5 with TRBJ1-1; unclear D gene. The CDR3 contains 13 residues. V dropped 3 bases and J dropped 5 bases, with 11 bases sitting between them. The germline gives CDR1 SGHKS, CDR2 YYEKEE (reference sequence).

The chain carries TRBV6-1 and TRBJ1-1, with 7 nucleotides matching TRBD1. This CDR3 is built from 16 residues. The germline CDR1 and CDR2 sequences are MNHNS and SASEGT. After removal of 4 bases from V and 4 bases from J, the junction contained 12 bases not matched to a gene. The CDR3: CASSAKTGVVRTEAFF. CDR3 coding DNA: TGTGCCAGCAGTGCAAAAACAGGGGTGGTGCGCACTGAAGCTTTCTTT.

Of note for this clone: Distinct nucleotide sequences in the sample also encode this CDR3. V usage is TRBV19 and J usage is TRBJ1-3; TRBD1 matches at 10 bases. CDR3 length: 15 residues. Germline CDR1 and CDR2: LNHDA and SQIVND (reference sequence). With 5 bases clipped from V and 0 bases from J, the junction kept 1 base outside the gene matches. For the CDR3, the DNA is TGTGCCAGTAGTCGGGACAGGGGCTCTGGAAACACCATATATTTT. Protein sequence: CASSRDRGSGNTIYF.

The J gene is TRBJ1-4, the V gene TRBV19; D gene uncertain. Trimming shortened V by 2 bases and J by 0 bases, and 10 bases separated the two germline ends. The CDR3 length is 16 residues. The germline gives CDR1 LNHDA, CDR2 SQIVND (reference sequence). The CDR3 loop reads CASSISPTATNEKLFF. DNA of the CDR3: TGTGCCAGTAGTATAAGTCCCACGGCAACTAATGAAAAACTGTTTTTT.

The chain couples TRBV30 to TRBJ1-2, with 8 bases aligning to TRBD1. Trimming removed 5 bases from V and 11 bases from J; junction bases left unmatched: 7. The CDR3 has 11 residues. Germline V lookup: CDR1 GTSNPN, CDR2 SVGIG (reference sequence). CDR3 protein: CAWVRDRGYTF. The CDR3 DNA reads TGTGCCTGGGTCCGTGACAGGGGTTACACCTTC.

In its sample, this clone was seen a few times. The rearrangement joins TRBV5-1 to TRBJ1-1; no reliable D call. This CDR3 has 17 amino acids. Germline V gene lookup returns CDR1 SGHRS and CDR2 YFSETQ. V was pared by 5 bases and J by 2 bases, with 22 bases between. The CDR3 is CASRASGSSTFNTEAFF. In nucleotides, the CDR3 is TGCGCCAGCAGAGCTTCGGGGAGCTCAACCTTCAACACTGAAGCTTTCTTT. Supplemented by reference TRBV5-1 and TRBJ1-1, the full variable domain reads KAGVTQTPRYLIKTRGQQVTLSCSPISGHRSVSWYQQTPGQGLQFLFEYFSETQRNKGNFPGRFSGRQFSNSRSEMNVSTLELGDSALYLCASRASGSSTFNTEAFFGQGTRLTVV.

Worth noting for this clone: The same CDR3 also results from other DNA sequences found in this sample. The chain combines TRBV5-4 with TRBJ1-6, with no clear D. This CDR3 is 16 amino acids long. Trimming took off 4 bases at V and 0 bases at J, with 11 bases between the two ends. In germline, CDR1 is SGHNT, CDR2 YYREEE (reference sequence). Here the CDR3 DNA reads TGTGCCAGCAGCCGTCTCGTCAGCTCCTATAATTCACCCCTCCACTTT. It translates to CASSRLVSSYNSPLHF.